This entry concerns a single TCR beta chain. Its cognate antigen is unknown. This sample was included in a study of CD8+ T cells in alopecia areata. General observations from the study: Alphabeta T cells residing in normal skin are also sequenced in scalp samples.

The CDR3 is 12 amino acids. Trimming removed 3 bases at V and 8 bases at J, with 13 bases between. The germline V gene has CDR1 GTSNPN and CDR2 SVGIG (reference sequence). cDNA reverse transcribed from extracted RNA served as the sequencing template. TCRdb keeps only in-frame clones here, not all; method: immunoSEQ multiplex PCR. The table includes hundreds of thousands of clones, 67% detected once. This chain uses TRBV30 with TRBJ1-2; D is perhaps TRBD1 (6 bases). This clonotype was obtained from a human donor with alopecia areata. The specimen comprised CD4+ T cells sorted from blood, sampled at week 0. CDR3 region: CAWSGGQLGYTF. The CDR3 DNA sequence: TGTGCCTGGAGCGGGGGACAATTGGGCTACACCTTC.